The clone carrying this T cell receptor (beta chain) was seen a few times. Its specificity is not known. TCRdb used MiXCR to reprocess the RT-PCR reads, holding one entry per CDR3 protein. The sample records about 780,000 distinct CDR3 sequences, under 20% being singletons. This record comes from a study of response to subunit inactivated influenza vaccine. The study, taken as a whole, reports: Few new T cells, the authors suggested, are recruited by each seasonal influenza vaccination.

The V segment lost 6 bases and the J segment 0 bases; nucleotides outside the gene matches: 5. The CDR3 totals 15 residues. Germline CDR1 LNHDA, CDR2 SQIVND (reference sequence). The chain carries TRBV19 and TRBJ1-2, with 9 bases that match TRBD1. The receptor was derived from a middle-aged man who received an inactivated influenza vaccine. Sequenced material: PBMCs from blood, taken 4 to 6 days after vaccination. The DNA for the CDR3 is TGTGCCAGTAGAACCGGGACAGGGCCTAACTATGGCTACACCTTC. Translated, it gives CASRTGTGPNYGYTF.